The clone carrying this T cell receptor beta chain came up many times. These data originate in a study of read filtering for tumor transcriptome and immune sequencing. Molecular barcoded adaptors covering alpha/delta and beta/gamma chains were used on roughly 370 ng RNA. TCRdb re-analysed the reads in MiXCR, keeping a single row per CDR3 protein. The sample lists some 50,000 distinct CDR3 sequences, 15% to 20% occurring once. CDR3 length equals 16 residues. Germline loops: CDR1 SGHRS, CDR2 YFSETQ. J gave up 0 bases and V 3 bases, and 9 bases lay outside the gene matches. This chain joins TRBV5-1 and TRBJ2-7, with TRBD1 identical over 7 bases. The clonotype comes from a donor at least 40 years old with multiple myeloma. The sequenced sample consisted of a population of CD138-negative cells sorted from bone marrow. Here the CDR3 reads CASSSKPGQISYEQYF. The CDR3 DNA sequence: TGCGCCAGCAGCTCGAAACCGGGACAGATCTCCTACGAGCAGTACTTC.